This T cell receptor (beta chain) was found in a study of CD8 T cells in acute hepatitis C reinfection. Study results and limitations: All groups preferentially used TRBV04 and TRBV06, which was not due to overrepresentation in the naive pool. No group differed significantly in the high NS3-1073 repertoire diversity.

Assay used: immunoSEQ multiplex PCR; TCRdb lists only in-frame clones, some missing. The profile shows approximately 1,000 clones, 60% of them singletons. Trimming took 0 bases from V and 2 from J, leaving 10 bases between them. Per the germline V gene, CDR1 is SGHDN and CDR2 is FVKESK. This CDR3 is built from 15 residues. Time point here: at least 347 days after estimated infection, following spontaneous clearance. The hepatitis C virus-specific receptor repertoire was characterized directly ex vivo, with no prior expansion in culture. The gene calls are TRBV14 and TRBJ1-2, with D perhaps TRBD1 (5 bases). This TCR came from a man aged 40-49 years who spontaneously cleared hepatitis C infection. The sequenced sample was HCV NS3-1073 tetramer-sorted CD8+ T cells from PBMCs, obtained at follow-up. DNA of the CDR3: TGTGCCAGCAGCCAAGAAATTGGGGGAAACTATGGCTACACCTTC. Protein sequence: CASSQEIGGNYGYTF.